The sequence of this T cell receptor (beta chain) was determined in a study of T cell repertoires in cytomegalovirus infection. Overall study context: Based on public TCR beta signatures, there were indications of CMV infection and of a matching HLA type. The study's findings and limits: Using cumulative public TCR beta family frequency, the authors identified those who carried CMV together with the relevant HLA. CMV-specific TCR beta clonotypes restricted by HLA-C were the ones dominating the ex vivo response.

Germline values: CDR1 MNHEY, CDR2 SVGAGI. The CDR3 spans 15 residues. V lost 0 bases, J lost 2 bases, and 2 bases stayed unmatched. One entry per CDR3 protein results from TCRdb running MiXCR on the reads. The profile shows about 490,000 distinct CDR3 sequences, approximately 26% of them singletons. This clonotype has more than one count but fewer than ten. Its antigen is undetermined. This TCR derives from a human donor in good health (CMV status not recorded). Some clones in this sample may be carry-over from other donors' samples. Material for sequencing was PBMCs. The rearrangement links TRBV6-5 to TRBJ2-7; 9 nucleotides align to TRBD2. CDR3 DNA: TGTGCCAGCAGTTACTCAGCGGGGGGTGCCTACGAGCAGTACGTC. Its protein is CASSYSAGGAYEQYV.